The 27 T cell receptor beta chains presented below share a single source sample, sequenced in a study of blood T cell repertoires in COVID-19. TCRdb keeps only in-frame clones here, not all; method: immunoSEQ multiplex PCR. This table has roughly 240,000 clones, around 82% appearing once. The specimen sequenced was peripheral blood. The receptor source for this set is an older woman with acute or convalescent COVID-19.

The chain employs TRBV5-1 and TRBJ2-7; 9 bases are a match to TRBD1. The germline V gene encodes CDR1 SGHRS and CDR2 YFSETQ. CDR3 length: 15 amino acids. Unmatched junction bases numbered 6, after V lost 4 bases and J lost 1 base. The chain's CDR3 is CASSDGTGSSYEQYF. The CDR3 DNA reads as TGCGCCAGCAGCGACGGGACAGGGAGTTCCTACGAGCAGTACTTC.

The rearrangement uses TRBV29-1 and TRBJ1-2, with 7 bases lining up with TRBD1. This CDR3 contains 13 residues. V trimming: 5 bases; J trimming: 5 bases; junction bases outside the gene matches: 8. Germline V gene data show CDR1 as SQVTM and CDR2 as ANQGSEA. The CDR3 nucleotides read TGCAGCGTTATGCCCGAGACAGGGTATGGCTACACCTTC. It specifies CSVMPETGYGYTF.

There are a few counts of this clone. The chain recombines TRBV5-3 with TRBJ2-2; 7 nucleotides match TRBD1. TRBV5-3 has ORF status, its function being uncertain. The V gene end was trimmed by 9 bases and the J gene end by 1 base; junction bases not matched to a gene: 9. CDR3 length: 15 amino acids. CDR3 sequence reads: CANFRDRVNTGELFF. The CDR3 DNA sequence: TGTGCCAACTTTCGGGACAGAGTGAACACCGGGGAGCTGTTTTTT.

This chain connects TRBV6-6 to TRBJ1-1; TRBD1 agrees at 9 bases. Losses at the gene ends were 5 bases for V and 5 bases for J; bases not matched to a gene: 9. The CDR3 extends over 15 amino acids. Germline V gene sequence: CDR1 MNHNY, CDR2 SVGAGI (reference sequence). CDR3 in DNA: TGTGCCAGCAGTCTACCGGGACAGGGAAGAACTGAAGCTTTCTTT. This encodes CASSLPGQGRTEAFF.

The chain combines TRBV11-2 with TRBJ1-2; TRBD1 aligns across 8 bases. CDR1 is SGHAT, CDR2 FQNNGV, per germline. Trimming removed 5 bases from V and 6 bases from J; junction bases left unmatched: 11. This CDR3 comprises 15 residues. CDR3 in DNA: TGTGCCAGCAGCCCGCGACAGGGGCCGGAGAATGGCTACACCTTC. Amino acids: CASSPRQGPENGYTF.

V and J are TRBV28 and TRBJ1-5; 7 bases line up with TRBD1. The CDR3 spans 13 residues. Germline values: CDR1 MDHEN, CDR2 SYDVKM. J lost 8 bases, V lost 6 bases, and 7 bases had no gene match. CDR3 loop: CASSLGGAKPQHF. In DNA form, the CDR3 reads TGTGCCAGCAGCTTAGGGGGCGCGAAGCCCCAGCATTTT.

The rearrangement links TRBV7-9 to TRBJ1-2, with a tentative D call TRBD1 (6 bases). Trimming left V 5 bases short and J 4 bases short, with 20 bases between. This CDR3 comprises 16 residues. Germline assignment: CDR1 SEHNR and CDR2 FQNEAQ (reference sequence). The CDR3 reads CASSPSRGGDGYGYTF. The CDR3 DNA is TGTGCCAGCAGCCCCTCCAGGGGCGGAGATGGCTATGGCTACACCTTC.

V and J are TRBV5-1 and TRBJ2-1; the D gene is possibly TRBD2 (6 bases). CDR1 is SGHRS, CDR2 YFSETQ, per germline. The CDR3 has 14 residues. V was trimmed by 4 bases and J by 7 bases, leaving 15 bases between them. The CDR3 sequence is CASSLRRDSNEQFF. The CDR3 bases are TGCGCCAGCAGCCTACGTAGGGACTCGAATGAGCAGTTCTTC.

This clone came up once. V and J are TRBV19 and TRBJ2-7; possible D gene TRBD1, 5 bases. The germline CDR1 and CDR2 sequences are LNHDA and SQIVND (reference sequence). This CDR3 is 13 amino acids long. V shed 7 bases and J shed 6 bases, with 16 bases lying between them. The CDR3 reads CASTPGSKTEQYF. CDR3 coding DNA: TGTGCCAGTACCCCAGGGTCGAAGACCGAGCAGTACTTC.

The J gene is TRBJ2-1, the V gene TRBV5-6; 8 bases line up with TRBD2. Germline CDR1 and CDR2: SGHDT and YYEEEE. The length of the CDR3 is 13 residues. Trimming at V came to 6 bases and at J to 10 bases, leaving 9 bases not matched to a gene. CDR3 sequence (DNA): TGTGCCAGCACCCTGGGGCGGGGGGAAGAGCAGTTCTTC. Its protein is CASTLGRGEEQFF.

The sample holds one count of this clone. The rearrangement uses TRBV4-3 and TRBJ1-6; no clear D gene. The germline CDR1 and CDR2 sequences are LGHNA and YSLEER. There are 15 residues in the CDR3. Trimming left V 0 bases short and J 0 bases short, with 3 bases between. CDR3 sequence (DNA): TGCGCCAGCAGCCAAGAGAGCTCCTATAATTCACCCCTCCACTTT. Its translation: CASSQESSYNSPLHF.

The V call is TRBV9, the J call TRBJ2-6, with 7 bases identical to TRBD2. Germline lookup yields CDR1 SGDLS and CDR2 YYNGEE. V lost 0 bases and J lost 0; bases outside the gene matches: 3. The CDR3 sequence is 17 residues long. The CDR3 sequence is CASSVGEGYSGANVLTF. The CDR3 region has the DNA TGTGCCAGCAGCGTAGGGGAGGGTTACTCTGGGGCCAACGTCCTGACTTTC.

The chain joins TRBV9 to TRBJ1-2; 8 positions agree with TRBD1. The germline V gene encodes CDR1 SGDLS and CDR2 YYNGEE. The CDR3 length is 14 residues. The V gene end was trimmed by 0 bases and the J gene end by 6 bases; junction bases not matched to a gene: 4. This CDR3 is CASSVVPGGDGYTF. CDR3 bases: TGTGCCAGCAGCGTAGTCCCAGGGGGCGATGGCTACACCTTC.

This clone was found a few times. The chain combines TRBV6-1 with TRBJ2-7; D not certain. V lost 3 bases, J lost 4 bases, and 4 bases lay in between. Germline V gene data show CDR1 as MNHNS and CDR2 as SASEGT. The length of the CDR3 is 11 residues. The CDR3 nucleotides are TGTGCCAGCAGTGATATTTACGAGCAGTACTTC. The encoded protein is CASSDIYEQYF.

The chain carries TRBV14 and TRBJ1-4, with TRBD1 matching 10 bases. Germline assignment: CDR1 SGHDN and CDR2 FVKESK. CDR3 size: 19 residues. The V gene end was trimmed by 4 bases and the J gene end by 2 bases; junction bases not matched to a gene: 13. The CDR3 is CASSRGTGVFHATNEKLFF. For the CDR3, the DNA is TGTGCCAGCAGCCGCGGGACAGGGGTTTTTCATGCGACTAATGAAAAACTGTTTTTT.

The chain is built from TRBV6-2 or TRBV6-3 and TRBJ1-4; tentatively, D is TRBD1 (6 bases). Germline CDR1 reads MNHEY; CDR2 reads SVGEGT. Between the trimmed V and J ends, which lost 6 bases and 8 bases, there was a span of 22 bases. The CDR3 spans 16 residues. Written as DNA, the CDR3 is TGTGCCAGCAGCCCTATACCCGGGACATCGGGGGAAAAACTGTTTTTT. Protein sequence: CASSPIPGTSGEKLFF.

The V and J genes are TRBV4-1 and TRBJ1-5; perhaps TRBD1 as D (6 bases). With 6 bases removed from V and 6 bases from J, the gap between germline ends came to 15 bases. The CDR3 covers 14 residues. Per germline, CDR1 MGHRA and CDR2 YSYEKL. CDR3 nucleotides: TGCGCCAGCAGTCGAGGGGGTTGGGGTCAGCCCCAGCATTTT. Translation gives CASSRGGWGQPQHF.

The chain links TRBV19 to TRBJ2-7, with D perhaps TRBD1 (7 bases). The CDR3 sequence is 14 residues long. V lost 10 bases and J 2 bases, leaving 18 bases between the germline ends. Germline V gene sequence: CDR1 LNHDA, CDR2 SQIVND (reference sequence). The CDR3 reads CATQGGQGPYEQYF. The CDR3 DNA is TGTGCCACCCAGGGGGGACAAGGCCCCTACGAGCAGTACTTC.

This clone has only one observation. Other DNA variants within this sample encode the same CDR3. The CDR3 DNA sequence: TGTGCCAGCAGTTCCACAGGGATTAGCAATCAGCCCCAGCATTTT. This encodes CASSSTGISNQPQHF. The V and J genes are TRBV6-5 and TRBJ1-5; D perhaps matches TRBD1 (6 bases). The CDR3 totals 15 residues. Between the trimmed V and J ends, which lost 4 bases and 0 bases, there was a span of 10 bases. Germline V gives CDR1 MNHEY, CDR2 SVGAGI.

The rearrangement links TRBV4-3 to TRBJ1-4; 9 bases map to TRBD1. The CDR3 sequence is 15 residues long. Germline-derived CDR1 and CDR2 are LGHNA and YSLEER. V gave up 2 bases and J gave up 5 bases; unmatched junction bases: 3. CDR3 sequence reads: CASSQRDRANEKLFF. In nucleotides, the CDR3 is TGCGCCAGCAGCCAAAGGGACAGGGCAAATGAAAAACTGTTTTTT.

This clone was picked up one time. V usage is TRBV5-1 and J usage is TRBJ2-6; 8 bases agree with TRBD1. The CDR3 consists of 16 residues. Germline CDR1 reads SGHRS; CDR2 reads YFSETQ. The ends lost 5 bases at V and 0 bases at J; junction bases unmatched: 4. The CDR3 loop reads CASRPTGGSGANVLTF. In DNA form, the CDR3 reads TGCGCCAGCAGACCAACAGGGGGCTCTGGGGCCAACGTCCTGACTTTC.

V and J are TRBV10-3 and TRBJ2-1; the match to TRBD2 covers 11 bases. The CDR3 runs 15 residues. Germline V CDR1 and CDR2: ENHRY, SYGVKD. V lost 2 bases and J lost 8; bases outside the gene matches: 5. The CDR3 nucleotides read TGTGCCATCAGTGAGGTGTCTAGCGGGGGGCATGAGCAGTTCTTC. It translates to CAISEVSSGGHEQFF.

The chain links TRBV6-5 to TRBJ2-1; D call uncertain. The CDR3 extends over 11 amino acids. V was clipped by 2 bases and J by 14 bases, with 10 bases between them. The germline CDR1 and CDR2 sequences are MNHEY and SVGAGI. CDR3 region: CASSYHGEEFF. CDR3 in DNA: TGTGCCAGCAGTTACCATGGAGAGGAGTTCTTC.

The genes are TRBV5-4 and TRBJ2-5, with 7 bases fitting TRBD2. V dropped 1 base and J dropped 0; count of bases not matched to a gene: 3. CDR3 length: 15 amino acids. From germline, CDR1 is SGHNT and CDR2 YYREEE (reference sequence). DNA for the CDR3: TGTGCCAGCAGCTTGAAGACTAGCAACCAAGAGACCCAGTACTTC. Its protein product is CASSLKTSNQETQYF.

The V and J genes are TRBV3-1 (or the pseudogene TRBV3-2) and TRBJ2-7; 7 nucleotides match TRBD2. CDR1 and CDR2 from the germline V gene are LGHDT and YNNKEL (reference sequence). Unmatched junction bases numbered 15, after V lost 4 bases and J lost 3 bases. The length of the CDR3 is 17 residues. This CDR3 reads CASSPSRRLAKNYEQYF. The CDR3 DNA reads TGTGCCAGCAGCCCGAGCCGTAGACTAGCAAAAAACTACGAGCAGTACTTC.

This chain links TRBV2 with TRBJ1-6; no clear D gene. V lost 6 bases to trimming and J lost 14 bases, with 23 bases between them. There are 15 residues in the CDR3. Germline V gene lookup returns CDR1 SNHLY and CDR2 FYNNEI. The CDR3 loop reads CASRENSGVASALHF. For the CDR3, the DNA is TGTGCCAGCAGGGAAAATTCCGGGGTTGCTTCGGCCCTCCACTTT. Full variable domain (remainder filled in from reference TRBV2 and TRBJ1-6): EPEVTQTPSHQVTQMGQEVILRCVPISNHLYFYWYRQILGQKVEFLVSFYNNEISEKSEIFDDQFSVERPDGSNFTLKIRSTKLEDSAMYFCASRENSGVASALHFGNGTRLTVT.

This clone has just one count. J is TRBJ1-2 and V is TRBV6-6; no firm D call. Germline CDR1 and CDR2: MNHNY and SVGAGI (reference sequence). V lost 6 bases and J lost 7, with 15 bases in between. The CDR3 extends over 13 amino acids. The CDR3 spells CASSAGGRSGYTF. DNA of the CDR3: TGTGCCAGCAGCGCCGGAGGGCGATCTGGCTACACCTTC.